This T cell receptor beta chain is from a study of T cells in Graves' hyperthyroidism and ophthalmopathy. This clonotype was seen repeatedly, ten times or more. TCR beta CDR3 regions were amplified from RNA transcripts. Primed by the HTBI set, a first-round RT-PCR was run on the TCR CDR3. MiXCR, applied by TCRdb to the multiplex PCR reads, yields one record per CDR3 protein. Of 700,000 or so distinct CDR3 sequences listed, around 17% are singletons. The diagnoses drew upon clinical symptoms, serum thyroxine and TRAb, thyroid ultrasound and orbital computed tomography. The sequence derives from a man younger than 35 with Graves' hyperthyroidism. The sample taken for sequencing was blood.

CDR3 loop: CSATGGNKLMTNEQFF. The CDR3 bases are TGCAGTGCGACTGGGGGAAATAAGCTTATGACGAATGAGCAGTTCTTC. This sequence joins TRBV20-1 and TRBJ2-1; the D call may be TRBD1 or TRBD2 (5 bases each). The CDR3 is 16 residues long. CDR1 is DFQATT and CDR2 is SNEGSKA in the germline V gene (reference sequence). Trimming pared 6 bases from V and 7 bases from J, leaving 25 bases between.